The 3 T cell receptor beta chains below all came from one sample that was sequenced in a study of blood T cell repertoires in COVID-19. Generated by immunoSEQ multiplex PCR, the TCRdb table keeps only in-frame clones and is missing some. This table holds 100,000 to 150,000 clones, approximately 82% found once. The sequencing sample was made of peripheral blood. These receptors were taken from a woman aged 45-65 years with acute or convalescent COVID-19.

The V gene is TRBV7-9, the J gene TRBJ1-4; 10 positions match TRBD1. This CDR3 has 15 residues. V was pared by 5 bases and J by 8 bases, with 8 bases of the junction left unmatched. Germline V gene data show CDR1 as SEHNR and CDR2 as FQNEAQ (reference sequence). CDR3 amino acids: CASSAYGTGAEKLFF. The DNA of the CDR3 is TGTGCCAGCAGCGCCTACGGGACAGGGGCCGAAAAACTGTTTTTT.

The chain uses TRBV11-3 and TRBJ2-3, with a tentative D call TRBD2 (5 bases). This CDR3 has 16 amino acids. Germline V CDR1 and CDR2: SGHNT, YENEEA. V was cut by 1 base and J by 1 base, with 12 bases left in between. The CDR3 sequence: CASSLGTTGGTDTQYF. The CDR3 nucleotides read TGTGCCAGCAGCTTAGGGACGACCGGGGGCACAGATACGCAGTATTTT.

V is TRBV4-2 and J is TRBJ2-5; 8 bases are a match to TRBD2. CDR1 is LGHNA and CDR2 is YNFKEQ in the germline V gene. V shed 1 base and J 5 bases; nucleotides not matched to a gene: 6. The CDR3 runs 15 residues. The CDR3 nucleotides are TGTGCCAGCAGCCAAGCGGGAGGGAGAGTTGAGACCCAGTACTTC. Protein: CASSQAGGRVETQYF.